A single sample is the source of the 6 T cell receptor beta chains below, sequenced in a study of blood T cell repertoires in COVID-19. Sequencing used immunoSEQ multiplex PCR; TCRdb keeps in-frame clones, though not all of them. This sample has 100,000 to 150,000 clones; around 86% occur once, and the top ten carry 12%. The material sequenced was peripheral blood. Receptors were obtained from a man aged 55 to 70 with acute or convalescent COVID-19.

As to this clone: One junction end disagrees with the germline gene, perhaps due to a read error. The V call is TRBV5-4, the J call TRBJ2-3; tentatively, D is TRBD2 (5 bases). The CDR3 covers 15 residues. Germline V gene sequence: CDR1 SGHNT, CDR2 YYREEE (reference sequence). The CDR3 DNA is TGTGCCAACAGCTTGGGTCCCGGAGGAGCAGATACGCAGTATTTT. Translated, it gives CANSLGPGGADTQYF.

The V and J genes are TRBV10-1 and TRBJ2-7; no firm D call. V lost 4 bases, J lost 4 bases, and 5 bases lay in between. This CDR3 spans 11 amino acids. CDR1 and CDR2 (germline): WNHNN, SYGVQD (reference sequence). This CDR3 reads CASSVPYEQYF. The CDR3, as DNA: TGCGCCAGCAGTGTTCCGTACGAGCAGTACTTC.

This sequence joins TRBV30 and TRBJ2-5; possibly TRBD2 for D (5 bases). Between the trimmed V and J ends, which lost 7 bases and 5 bases, there was a span of 11 bases. This CDR3 has 11 amino acids. The germline V gene encodes CDR1 GTSNPN and CDR2 SVGIG (reference sequence). The CDR3: CASHRGETQYF. The CDR3 nucleotides are TGTGCCTCCCACAGAGGGGAGACCCAGTACTTC.

The CDR3 nucleotides read TGTGCCAGCAGTCCCCTAGCGGGCGCTCTATCCTACAATGAGCAGTTCTTC. Translation: CASSPLAGALSYNEQFF. This chain links TRBV28 with TRBJ2-1; 8 bases map to TRBD2. The CDR3 covers 17 residues. Germline-derived CDR1 and CDR2 are MDHEN and SYDVKM. V shed 5 bases, J shed 1 base, and the junction held 10 bases outside the gene matches.

The rearrangement uses TRBV7-9 and TRBJ1-5; D may be TRBD1 (5 bases). The CDR3 runs to 14 residues. Trimming cost V 4 bases and J 0 bases, with 7 bases left between them. CDR1 and CDR2 (germline): SEHNR, FQNEAQ (reference sequence). CDR3 sequence: CASSSTGSNQPQHF. The CDR3 DNA reads TGTGCCAGCAGCTCCACAGGTAGCAATCAGCCCCAGCATTTT.

The J gene is TRBJ1-1, the V gene TRBV27; perhaps TRBD1 as D (6 bases). V was shortened by 6 bases and J by 1 base, with 15 bases between the two germline ends. CDR3 length: 15 amino acids. Looked up from germline, CDR1 is MNHEY and CDR2 is SMNVEV (reference sequence). CDR3 bases: TGTGCCAGCAGCTCCGGTCCGACAGGGAACACTGAAGCTTTCTTT. Translating gives CASSSGPTGNTEAFF.